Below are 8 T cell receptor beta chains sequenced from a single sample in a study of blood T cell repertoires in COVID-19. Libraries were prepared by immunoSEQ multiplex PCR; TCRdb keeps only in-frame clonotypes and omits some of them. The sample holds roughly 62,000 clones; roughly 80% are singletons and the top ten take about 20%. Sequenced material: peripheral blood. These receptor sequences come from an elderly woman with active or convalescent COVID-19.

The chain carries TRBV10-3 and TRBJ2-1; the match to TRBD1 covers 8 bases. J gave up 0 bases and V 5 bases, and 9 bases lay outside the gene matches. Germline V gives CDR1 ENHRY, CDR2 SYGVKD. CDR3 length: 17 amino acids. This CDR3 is CAISYGTGESSYNEQFF. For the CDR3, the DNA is TGTGCCATCAGTTACGGGACAGGAGAGAGCTCCTACAATGAGCAGTTCTTC.

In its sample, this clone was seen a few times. CDR3 DNA: TGCGCCAGCAGCCAAGCTACCCCGGGACAGGGGACTTCACCCCTCCACTTT. Protein: CASSQATPGQGTSPLHF. The chain recombines TRBV4-1 with TRBJ1-6, with TRBD1 identical over 10 bases. The germline CDR1 and CDR2 sequences are MGHRA and YSYEKL. The CDR3 consists of 17 residues. With V trimmed by 1 base and J by 9 bases, 9 bases remained unmatched.

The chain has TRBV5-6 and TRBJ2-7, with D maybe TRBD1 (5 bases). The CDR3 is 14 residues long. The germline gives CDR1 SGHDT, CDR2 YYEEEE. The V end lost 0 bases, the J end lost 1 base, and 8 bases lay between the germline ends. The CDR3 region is CASSLDRISYEQYF. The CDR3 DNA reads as TGTGCCAGCAGCTTGGACAGGATTTCCTACGAGCAGTACTTC.

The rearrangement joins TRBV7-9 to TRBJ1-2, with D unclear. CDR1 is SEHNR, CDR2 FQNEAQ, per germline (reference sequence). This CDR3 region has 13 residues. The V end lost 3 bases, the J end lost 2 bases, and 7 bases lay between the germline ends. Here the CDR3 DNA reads TGTGCCAGCAGCTTTCCGGGGAACTATGGCTACACCTTC. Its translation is CASSFPGNYGYTF. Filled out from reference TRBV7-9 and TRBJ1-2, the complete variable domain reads DTGVSQNPRHKITKRGQNVTFRCDPISEHNRLYWYRQTLGQGPEFLTYFQNEAQLEKSRLLSDRFSAERPKGSFSTLEIQRTEQGDSAMYLCASSFPGNYGYTFGSGTRLTVV.

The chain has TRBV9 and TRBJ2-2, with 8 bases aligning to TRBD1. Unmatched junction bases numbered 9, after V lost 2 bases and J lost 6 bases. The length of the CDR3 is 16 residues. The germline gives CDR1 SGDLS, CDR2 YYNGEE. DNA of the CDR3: TGTGCCAGCAGCGTGGGAGCAGGGGGCCACGCCGGGGAGCTGTTTTTT. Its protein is CASSVGAGGHAGELFF. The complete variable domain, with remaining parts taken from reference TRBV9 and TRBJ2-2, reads DSGVTQTPKHLITATGQRVTLRCSPRSGDLSVYWYQQSLDQGLQFLIQYYNGEERAKGNILERFSAQQFPDLHSELNLSSLELGDSALYFCASSVGAGGHAGELFFGEGSRLTVL.

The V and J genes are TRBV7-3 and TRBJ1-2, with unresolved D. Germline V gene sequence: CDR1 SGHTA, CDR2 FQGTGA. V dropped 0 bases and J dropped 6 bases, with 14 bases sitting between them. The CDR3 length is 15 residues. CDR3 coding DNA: TGTGCCAGCAGCTTAACTGGTGGGGAGAAACATGGCTACACCTTC. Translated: CASSLTGGEKHGYTF.

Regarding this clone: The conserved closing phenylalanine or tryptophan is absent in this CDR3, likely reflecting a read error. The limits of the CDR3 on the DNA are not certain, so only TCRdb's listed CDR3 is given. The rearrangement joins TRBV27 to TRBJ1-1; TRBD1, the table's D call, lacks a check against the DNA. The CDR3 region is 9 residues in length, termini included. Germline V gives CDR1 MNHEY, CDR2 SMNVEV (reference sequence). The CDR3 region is CASTRDTRC.

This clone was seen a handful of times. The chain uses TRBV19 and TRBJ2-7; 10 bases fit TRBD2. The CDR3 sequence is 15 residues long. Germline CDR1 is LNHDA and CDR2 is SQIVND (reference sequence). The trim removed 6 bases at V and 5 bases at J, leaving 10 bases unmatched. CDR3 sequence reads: CASRRTGTSVHEQYF. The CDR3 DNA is TGTGCCAGTAGGCGTACCGGGACTAGCGTTCACGAGCAGTACTTC.